The sequence of this T cell receptor (beta chain) was determined in a study of PD-1 blockade in mismatch repair-deficient tumors. Germline loops: CDR1 SQVTM, CDR2 ANQGSEA. V was pared by 1 base and J by 9 bases, with 16 bases between. The CDR3 has 13 amino acids. Profiled with immunoSEQ multiplex PCR; TCRdb holds only in-frame clones, not every one. The table includes around 51,000 clones, about 85% detected once. The receptor was isolated from an adult with mismatch repair-deficient cancer. This sample comprised peripheral blood, obtained more than 19 weeks after starting pembrolizumab. The rearrangement links TRBV29-1 to TRBJ2-7; D might be TRBD1 or TRBD2, each matching 5 bases. The CDR3 is CSVEGDGATRQYF. Here the CDR3 DNA reads TGCAGCGTTGAAGGGGACGGAGCTACGAGGCAGTACTTC.